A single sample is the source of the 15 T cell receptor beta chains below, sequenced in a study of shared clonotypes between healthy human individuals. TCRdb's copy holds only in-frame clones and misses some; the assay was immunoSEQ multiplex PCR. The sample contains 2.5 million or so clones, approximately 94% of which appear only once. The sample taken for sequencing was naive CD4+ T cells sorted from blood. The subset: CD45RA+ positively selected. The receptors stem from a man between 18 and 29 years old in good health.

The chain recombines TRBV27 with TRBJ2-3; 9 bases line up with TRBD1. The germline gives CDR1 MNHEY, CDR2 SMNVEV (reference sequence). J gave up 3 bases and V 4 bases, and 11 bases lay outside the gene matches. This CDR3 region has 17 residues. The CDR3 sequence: CASSSYRTGERTDTQYF. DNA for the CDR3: TGTGCCAGCAGTTCATACAGGACAGGGGAGAGAACAGATACGCAGTATTTT.

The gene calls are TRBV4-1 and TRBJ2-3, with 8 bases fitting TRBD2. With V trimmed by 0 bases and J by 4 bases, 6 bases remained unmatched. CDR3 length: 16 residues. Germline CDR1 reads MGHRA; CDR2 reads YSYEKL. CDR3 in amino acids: CASSQDFRGGPDTQYF. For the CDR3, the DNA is TGCGCCAGCAGCCAAGATTTCCGGGGGGGGCCAGATACGCAGTATTTT.

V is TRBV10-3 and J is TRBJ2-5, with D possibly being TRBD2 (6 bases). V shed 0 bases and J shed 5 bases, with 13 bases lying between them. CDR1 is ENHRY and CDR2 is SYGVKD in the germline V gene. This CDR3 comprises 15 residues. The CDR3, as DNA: TGTGCCATCAGTGAGTCTCGGGGAGGCGGGGAGACCCAGTACTTC. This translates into CAISESRGGGETQYF.

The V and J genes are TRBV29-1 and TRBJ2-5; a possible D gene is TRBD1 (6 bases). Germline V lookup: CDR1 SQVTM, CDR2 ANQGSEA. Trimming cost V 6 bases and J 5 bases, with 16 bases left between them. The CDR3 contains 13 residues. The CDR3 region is CSVPGVISETQYF. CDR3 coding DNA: TGCAGCGTACCAGGGGTTATCTCCGAGACCCAGTACTTC.

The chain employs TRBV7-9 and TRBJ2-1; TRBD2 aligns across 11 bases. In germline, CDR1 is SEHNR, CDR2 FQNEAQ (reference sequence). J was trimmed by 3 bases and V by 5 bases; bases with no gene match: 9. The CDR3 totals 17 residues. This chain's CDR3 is CASSPPELAGGYNEQFF. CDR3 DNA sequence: TGTGCCAGCAGCCCCCCCGAGCTAGCGGGGGGCTACAATGAGCAGTTCTTC.

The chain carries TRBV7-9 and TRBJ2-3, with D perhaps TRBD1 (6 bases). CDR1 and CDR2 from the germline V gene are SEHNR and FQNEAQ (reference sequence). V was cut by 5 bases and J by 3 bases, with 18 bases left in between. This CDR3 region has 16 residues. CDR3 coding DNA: TGTGCCAGCAGCCTAACAGGGCCATCGGGAACAGATACGCAGTATTTT. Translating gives CASSLTGPSGTDTQYF.

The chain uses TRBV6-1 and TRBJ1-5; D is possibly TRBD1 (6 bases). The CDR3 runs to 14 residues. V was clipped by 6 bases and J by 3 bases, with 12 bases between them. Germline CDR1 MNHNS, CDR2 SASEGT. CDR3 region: CASRDTGNNQPQHF. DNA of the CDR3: TGTGCCAGCAGGGACACAGGGAACAATCAGCCCCAGCATTTT.

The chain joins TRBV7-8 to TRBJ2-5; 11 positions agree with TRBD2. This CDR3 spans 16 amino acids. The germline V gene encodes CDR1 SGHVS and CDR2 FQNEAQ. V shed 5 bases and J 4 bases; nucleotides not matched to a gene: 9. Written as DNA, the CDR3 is TGTGCCAGCAGCCTCGGGTTAGCGGGGGGGAGAGAGACCCAGTACTTC. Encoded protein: CASSLGLAGGRETQYF. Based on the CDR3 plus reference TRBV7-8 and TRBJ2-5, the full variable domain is GAGVSQSPRYKVAKRGQDVALRCDPISGHVSLFWYQQALGQGPEFLTYFQNEAQLDKSGLPSDRFFAERPEGSVSTLKIQRTQQEDSAVYLCASSLGLAGGRETQYFGPGTRLLVL.

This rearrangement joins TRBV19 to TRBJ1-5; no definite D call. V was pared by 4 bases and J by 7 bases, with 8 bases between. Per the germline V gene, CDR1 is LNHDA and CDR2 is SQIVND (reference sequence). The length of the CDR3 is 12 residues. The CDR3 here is CASSTPGQPQHF. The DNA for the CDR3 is TGTGCCAGTAGTACCCCCGGGCAGCCCCAGCATTTT.

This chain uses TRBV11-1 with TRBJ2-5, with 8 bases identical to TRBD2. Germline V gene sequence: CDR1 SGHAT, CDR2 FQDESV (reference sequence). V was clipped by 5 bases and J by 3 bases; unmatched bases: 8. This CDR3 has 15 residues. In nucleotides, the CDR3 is TGTGCCAGCAGCCGGGACGGGGGGGCAAAAGAGACCCAGTACTTC. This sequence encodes CASSRDGGAKETQYF.

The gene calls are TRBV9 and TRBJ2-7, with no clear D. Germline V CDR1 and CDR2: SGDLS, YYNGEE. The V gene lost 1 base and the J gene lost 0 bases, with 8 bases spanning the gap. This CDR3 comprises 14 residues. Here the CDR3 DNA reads TGTGCCAGCAGCGTAAGGCCCGGCTCCTACGAGCAGTACTTC. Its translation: CASSVRPGSYEQYF.

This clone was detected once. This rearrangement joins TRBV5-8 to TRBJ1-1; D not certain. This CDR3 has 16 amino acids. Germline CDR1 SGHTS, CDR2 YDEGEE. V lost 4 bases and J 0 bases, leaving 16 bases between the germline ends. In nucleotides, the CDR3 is TGTGCCAGCAGCCCGGGTAATATCGTAGTGAACACTGAAGCTTTCTTT. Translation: CASSPGNIVVNTEAFF. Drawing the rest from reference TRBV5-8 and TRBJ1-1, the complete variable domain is EAGVTQSPTHLIKTRGQQATLRCSPISGHTSVYWYQQALGLGLQFLLWYDEGEERNRGNFPPRFSGRQFPNYSSELNVNALELEDSALYLCASSPGNIVVNTEAFFGQGTRLTVV.

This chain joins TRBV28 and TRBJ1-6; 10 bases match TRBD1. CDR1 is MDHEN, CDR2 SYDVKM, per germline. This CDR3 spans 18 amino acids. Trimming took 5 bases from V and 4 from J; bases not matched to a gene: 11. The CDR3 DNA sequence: TGTGCCAGCAGTCCAGGACAGGGGGGAACATCATATAATTCACCCCTCCACTTT. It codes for CASSPGQGGTSYNSPLHF.

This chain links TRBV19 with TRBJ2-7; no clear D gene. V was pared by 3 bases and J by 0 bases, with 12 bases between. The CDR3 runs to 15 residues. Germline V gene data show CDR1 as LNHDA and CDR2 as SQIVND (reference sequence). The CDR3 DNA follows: TGTGCCAGTAGTATGAATAGCCTTAGCTCCTACGAGCAGTACTTC. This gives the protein CASSMNSLSSYEQYF.

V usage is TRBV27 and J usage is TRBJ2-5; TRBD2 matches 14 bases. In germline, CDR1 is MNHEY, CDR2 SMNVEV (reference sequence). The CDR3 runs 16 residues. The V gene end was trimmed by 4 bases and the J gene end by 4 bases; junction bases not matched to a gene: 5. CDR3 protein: CASSSIGTSGGETQYF. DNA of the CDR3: TGTGCCAGCAGTTCTATTGGGACTAGCGGGGGAGAGACCCAGTACTTC.